Below, one T cell receptor beta chain is given with its context. This sample is part of a study of blood T cell repertoires in COVID-19. Germline V gives CDR1 MNHEY, CDR2 SMNVEV (reference sequence). CDR3 size: 15 residues. V was shortened by 3 bases and J by 0 bases, with 9 bases between the two germline ends. Profiling relied on immunoSEQ multiplex PCR, and the TCRdb table lists in-frame clones only, not all of them. There are around 270,000 clones in the sample; roughly 86% occur only once, and approximately 9.8% lies in the top ten. V gene TRBV27 combines with J gene TRBJ2-1, with D possibly matching TRBD1 (5 bases). The material sequenced was peripheral blood. The clonotype comes from a man in his forties who had recovered from COVID-19. The CDR3 nucleotides read TGTGCCAGCAGTTTGACAGACCCCTCCTACAATGAGCAGTTCTTC. It codes for CASSLTDPSYNEQFF.